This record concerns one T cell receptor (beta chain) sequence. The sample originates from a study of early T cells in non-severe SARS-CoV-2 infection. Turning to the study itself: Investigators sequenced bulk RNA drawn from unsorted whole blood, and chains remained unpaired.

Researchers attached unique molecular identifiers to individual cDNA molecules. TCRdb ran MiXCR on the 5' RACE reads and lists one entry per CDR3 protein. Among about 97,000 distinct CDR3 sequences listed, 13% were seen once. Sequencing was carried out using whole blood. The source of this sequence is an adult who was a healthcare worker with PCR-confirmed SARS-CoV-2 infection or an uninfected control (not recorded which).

The CDR3 sequence: CASSQEGQGRPQHF. CDR3 bases: TGTGCCAGCAGCCAAGAAGGGCAGGGGCGACCCCAGCATTTT. V gene TRBV3-1 combines with J gene TRBJ1-5; a possible D gene is TRBD1 (6 bases). CDR3 size: 14 residues. Trimming took 0 bases from V and 10 from J, leaving 13 bases between them. Germline-derived CDR1 and CDR2 are LGHDT and YNNKEL (reference sequence). The full variable domain, with the rest looked up from reference TRBV3-1 and TRBJ1-5, is DTAVSQTPKYLVTQMGNDKSIKCEQNLGHDTMYWYKQDSKKFLKIMFSYNNKELIINETVPNRFSPKSPDKAHLNLHINSLELGDSAVYFCASSQEGQGRPQHFGDGTRLSIL.